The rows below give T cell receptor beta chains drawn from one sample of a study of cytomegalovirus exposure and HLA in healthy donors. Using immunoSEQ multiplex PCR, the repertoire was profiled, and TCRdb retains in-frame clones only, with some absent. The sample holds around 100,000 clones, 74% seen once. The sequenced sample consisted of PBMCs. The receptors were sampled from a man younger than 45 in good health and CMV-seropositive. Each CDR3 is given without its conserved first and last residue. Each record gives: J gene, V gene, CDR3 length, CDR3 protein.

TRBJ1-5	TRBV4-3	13	ASSQDRDSNQPQH
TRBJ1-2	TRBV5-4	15	ASSRAGSRDISYGYT
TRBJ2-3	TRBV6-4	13	ASSEMGLGADTQY
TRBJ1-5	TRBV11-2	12	ASSLDGGNQPQH
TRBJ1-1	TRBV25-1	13	ASSALSRPNTEAF
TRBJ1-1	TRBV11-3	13	ASSRTGGVDTEAF
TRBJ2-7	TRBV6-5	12	ASSYAPDRAEQY
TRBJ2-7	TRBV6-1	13	ASSEINLLVYEQY
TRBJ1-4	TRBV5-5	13	ASSLQGAENEKLF
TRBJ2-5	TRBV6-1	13	ASSELQGREETQY
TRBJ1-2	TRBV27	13	ASSLEGQGPYGYP
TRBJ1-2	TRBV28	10	ASSWRDYGYT
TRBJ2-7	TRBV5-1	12	ASSLAPPAYEQY
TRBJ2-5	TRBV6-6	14	ASSPATYREGETQY
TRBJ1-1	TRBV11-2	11	ASSQGLNTEAF
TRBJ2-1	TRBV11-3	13	ASSLVGGTYNEQF
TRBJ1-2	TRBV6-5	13	ASSYSIGEGYGYT
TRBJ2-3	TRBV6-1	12	ASSAGGHTDTQY
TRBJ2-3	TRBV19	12	ASSIWQGPDTQY
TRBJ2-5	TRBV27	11	ASSLSSGSLQY
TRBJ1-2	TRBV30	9	AWRAIHGYT
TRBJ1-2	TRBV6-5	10	ASRDGGLGYT
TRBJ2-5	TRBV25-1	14	ASSESPRIGGETQY
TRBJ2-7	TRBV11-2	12	ASSSPSSAGEQY